The rows below give T cell receptor beta chains drawn from one sample of a study of Ad26.COV2.S vaccination and SARS-CoV-2 variants. Only in-frame clones appear in the TCRdb table, and some are missing; sequencing was by immunoSEQ multiplex PCR. The sample contains a few hundred thousand clones, 80% to 95% of which appear only once. The sample consisted of peripheral blood, taken in a trial of Ad26.COV2.S vaccine versus placebo. All receptors derive from a person aged 18 to 59 who received the Ad26.COV2.S COVID-19 vaccine or a placebo. Both conserved end residues are part of each CDR3. D genes are given only for firm matches. Clone size appears in some rows only: once, few, many, or a class for an expanded clone.

clone size: NA; V gene: TRBV5-4; J gene: TRBJ2-2; D gene: TRBD1; CDR3 DNA: TGTGCCAGCTCGAACAGGGGTTTAGACACCGGGGAGCTGTTTTTT; CDR3 protein: CASSNRGLDTGELFF
clone size: NA; V gene: TRBV30; J gene: TRBJ1-5; D gene: NA; CDR3 DNA: TGTGCCTGGAGTTCGGAGTTTCAGCCCCAGCATTTT; CDR3 protein: CAWSSEFQPQHF
clone size: NA; V gene: TRBV29-1; J gene: TRBJ2-3; D gene: NA; CDR3 DNA: TGCAGCGTTGAACGGGTAGCAAGTACAGATACGCAGTATTTT; CDR3 protein: CSVERVASTDTQYF
clone size: NA; V gene: TRBV7-2; J gene: TRBJ2-7; D gene: NA; CDR3 DNA: TGTGCCAGCAGCTTAGACCGGACCTCCTACGAGCAGTACTTC; CDR3 protein: CASSLDRTSYEQYF
clone size: NA; V gene: TRBV5-1; J gene: TRBJ2-1; D gene: NA; CDR3 DNA: TGCGCCAGCAGCTTGTATGACCGGAACAATGAGCAGTTCTTC; CDR3 protein: CASSLYDRNNEQFF
clone size: NA; V gene: TRBV7-2; J gene: TRBJ2-3; D gene: NA; CDR3 DNA: TGTGCCAGCAGCTTACGGCAGACAGCAGATACGCAGTATTTT; CDR3 protein: CASSLRQTADTQYF
clone size: NA; V gene: TRBV7-9; J gene: TRBJ2-2; D gene: NA; CDR3 DNA: TGTGCCAGCAGCCCCGACAGGAACACCGGGGAGCTGTTTTTT; CDR3 protein: CASSPDRNTGELFF
clone size: NA; V gene: TRBV7-9; J gene: TRBJ2-7; D gene: NA; CDR3 DNA: TGTGCCAGCAGCTTAGTGCTGGGCTACGAGCAGTACTTC; CDR3 protein: CASSLVLGYEQYF
clone size: once; V gene: TRBV28; J gene: TRBJ1-6; D gene: NA; CDR3 DNA: TGTGCCAGCAGTTCATTGACTGGATATAATTCACCCCTCCACTTT; CDR3 protein: CASSSLTGYNSPLHF
clone size: once; V gene: TRBV4-2; J gene: TRBJ1-6; D gene: NA; CDR3 DNA: TGTGCCAGCAGCCTCCAGGCAGGGTACAATTCACCCCTCCACTTT; CDR3 protein: CASSLQAGYNSPLHF
clone size: NA; V gene: TRBV3-1/TRBV3-2; J gene: TRBJ1-2; D gene: NA; CDR3 DNA: TGTGCCAGCAGCCAAGGAGCTAACCTCGGGAGGGACTATGGCTACACCTTC; CDR3 protein: CASSQGANLGRDYGYTF
clone size: once; V gene: TRBV21-1; J gene: TRBJ1-5; D gene: NA; CDR3 DNA: TGTGCCAGCAGCACCCTGAGGGTGACGGTGAGCAATCAGCCCCAGCATTTT; CDR3 protein: CASSTLRVTVSNQPQHF